The 17 T cell receptor beta chains presented below share a single source sample, sequenced in a study of T cell responses to AZD1222 COVID-19 vaccine (dated by TCRdb to the early 2020s). The sample's time point, from its label and the paper: about 28 days (+/-7) after the second vaccine dose. Receptor libraries were prepared by the immunoSEQ multiplex PCR assay. TCRdb took this table from immuneACCESS and kept in-frame rearrangements with V and J called. Such tables lack part of the clones; where checked against another copy, unresolved V genes explain under half of the gap, and the rest is unexplained. This sample holds 95,000 to 150,000 clones; around 90% were observed only once. The ten largest clones capture approximately 2.6% of the sample. The source was peripheral blood, collected 28 days after the second AZD1222 dose. The receptors shown here come from an adult who received the AZD1222 COVID-19 vaccine.

The V call is TRBV28, the J call TRBJ1-4, with TRBD1 as a possible D gene (5 bases). The CDR3 length is 15 residues. Germline loops: CDR1 MDHEN, CDR2 SYDVKM. V was clipped by 4 bases and J by 7 bases, with 16 bases between them. The CDR3 spells CASSSPGRGGEKLFF. Written as DNA, the CDR3 is TGTGCCAGCAGTTCTCCCGGAAGGGGAGGTGAAAAACTGTTTTTT. Looking up the rest from reference TRBV28 and TRBJ1-4 gives the full variable domain: DVKVTQSSRYLVKRTGEKVFLECVQDMDHENMFWYRQDPGLGLRLIYFSYDVKMKEKGDIPEGYSVSREKKERFSLILESASTNQTSMYLCASSSPGRGGEKLFFGSGTQLSVL.

The chain recombines TRBV2 with TRBJ2-2; D tentatively reads TRBD1 or TRBD2 (7 bases each). With 8 bases removed from V and 5 bases from J, the gap between germline ends came to 12 bases. This CDR3 region has 13 residues. Germline values: CDR1 SNHLY, CDR2 FYNNEI. The CDR3 nucleotides are TGTGCCAGCCGACAGGGAGGGACCGGGGAGCTGTTTTTT. Amino acid sequence: CASRQGGTGELFF.

Notes on this clone: This may be a read error, as it is one base from a much larger clone. This rearrangement joins TRBV7-8 to TRBJ2-7; D is perhaps TRBD1 or TRBD2 (5 bases each). CDR1 is SGHVS, CDR2 FQNEAQ, per germline. The CDR3 spans 14 residues. Trimming shortened V by 5 bases and J by 1 base, and 12 bases separated the two germline ends. Written as DNA, the CDR3 is TGTGCCAGCAGCCCCCGGGACGGATCCTACGAGCAGTACTTC. Translated, it gives CASSPRDGSYEQYF.

The chain is built from TRBV18 and TRBJ1-2; 8 bases fit TRBD1. Unmatched junction bases numbered 3, after V lost 3 bases and J lost 3 bases. CDR1 and CDR2 (germline): KGHSH, LQKENI. The CDR3 loop spans 14 amino acids. The chain's CDR3 is CASSPSTGDYGYTF. The CDR3 DNA sequence: TGTGCCAGCTCACCTTCGACAGGGGACTATGGCTACACCTTC.

This clone is a singleton in its sample. The chain combines TRBV6-5 with TRBJ1-3; no clear D. In germline, CDR1 is MNHEY, CDR2 SVGAGI. The V and J ends lost 4 bases and 3 bases respectively, with 7 bases between them. CDR3 size: 13 residues. DNA for the CDR3: TGTGCCAGCAGTTCCCAGATTGGAAACACCATATATTTT. This translates into CASSSQIGNTIYF.

V gene TRBV7-9 combines with J gene TRBJ2-3; tentatively, D is TRBD2 (6 bases). The V and J ends lost 1 base and 3 bases respectively, with 8 bases between them. CDR1 is SEHNR, CDR2 FQNEAQ, per germline (reference sequence). The CDR3 totals 14 residues. CDR3 nucleotides: TGTGCCAGCAGCTTAGGCGGGGAGACAGATACGCAGTATTTT. Translating gives CASSLGGETDTQYF.

The chain carries TRBV6-5 and TRBJ1-5; possibly TRBD1 for D (6 bases). Trimming removed 8 bases from V and 4 bases from J, with 15 bases in between. Per the germline V gene, CDR1 is MNHEY and CDR2 is SVGAGI. The CDR3 is 14 amino acids. CDR3 region: CASGEQGGNQPQHF. Written as DNA, the CDR3 is TGTGCCAGCGGAGAACAGGGAGGGAATCAGCCCCAGCATTTT.

The chain employs TRBV28 and TRBJ2-7; TRBD1 matches 11 bases. Germline values: CDR1 MDHEN, CDR2 SYDVKM. The junction had 3 bases not matched to a gene; V was cut back by 5 bases and J by 3 bases. The length of the CDR3 is 14 residues. The CDR3 sequence is CASSGTGGIYEQYF. CDR3 nucleotide sequence: TGTGCCAGCAGTGGGACAGGGGGTATCTACGAGCAGTACTTC.

The genes are TRBV19 and TRBJ2-3, with 8 bases lining up with TRBD2. V was clipped by 3 bases and J by 8 bases; unmatched bases: 10. The CDR3 contains 15 residues. The V gene's germline CDR1 is LNHDA and CDR2 SQIVND (reference sequence). CDR3 sequence: CASSIGAGAQGTQYF. The CDR3 nucleotides are TGTGCCAGTAGTATTGGAGCGGGGGCCCAGGGTACGCAGTATTTT.

This clone was found once. The chain combines TRBV28 with TRBJ1-2; D might be TRBD1 (6 bases). V was cut by 6 bases and J by 4 bases, with 15 bases left in between. Germline values: CDR1 MDHEN, CDR2 SYDVKM. CDR3 length equals 14 residues. For the CDR3, the DNA is TGTGCCAGCAGAATACAGGGATATCGCTATGGCTACACCTTC. This sequence encodes CASRIQGYRYGYTF.

The CDR3 nucleotides are TGTGCCAGCAGCCACCCCCGGCGAACGAACACCGGGGAGCTGTTTTTT. As protein: CASSHPRRTNTGELFF. The gene calls are TRBV4-2 and TRBJ2-2; D gene unclear. The CDR3 covers 16 residues. The V gene's germline CDR1 is LGHNA and CDR2 YNFKEQ. The V end was cut by 3 bases, the J end by 0 bases, with 11 bases between.

The DNA of the CDR3 is TGTGCCAGCAGCCCCTCCCCGGAGGGCCAGCCCCAGCATTTT. It specifies CASSPSPEGQPQHF. The rearrangement links TRBV5-5 to TRBJ1-5; D is uncertain. This CDR3 has 14 residues. CDR1 is SGHKS, CDR2 YYEKEE, per germline (reference sequence). V lost 4 bases, J lost 7 bases, and 15 bases lay in between.

This chain uses TRBV15 with TRBJ1-1; no firm D call. There are 17 residues in the CDR3. The V gene lost 0 bases and the J gene lost 4 bases, with 18 bases spanning the gap. Germline V gene data show CDR1 as LNHNV and CDR2 as YYDKDF (reference sequence). The chain's CDR3 is CATSRDLLRRAITEAFF. The CDR3 DNA sequence: TGTGCCACCAGCAGAGATCTTCTGAGGAGGGCAATCACTGAAGCTTTCTTT.

The chain couples TRBV7-9 to TRBJ1-5; tentative D call: TRBD1 (5 bases). Germline assignment: CDR1 SEHNR and CDR2 FQNEAQ (reference sequence). The V end was cut by 5 bases, the J end by 7 bases, with 15 bases between. This CDR3 has 14 residues. The CDR3 coding sequence is TGTGCCAGCAGCAAGAACAGGCTCATCCAGCCCCAGCATTTT. Encoded protein: CASSKNRLIQPQHF.

The chain recombines TRBV6-2 or TRBV6-3 with TRBJ1-2; no firm D call. Per germline, CDR1 MNHEY and CDR2 SVGEGT. Between the trimmed V and J ends, which lost 5 bases and 2 bases, there was a span of 6 bases. CDR3 length equals 12 residues. In DNA form, the CDR3 reads TGTGCCAGCAGTAGTCAGAACTATGGCTACACCTTC. It translates to CASSSQNYGYTF.

The chain has TRBV6-2 or TRBV6-3 and TRBJ2-3, with 11 nucleotides matching TRBD1. The CDR3 runs to 12 residues. The trim removed 5 bases at V and 10 bases at J, leaving 2 bases unmatched. Germline assignment: CDR1 MNHEY and CDR2 SVGEGT. The CDR3 sequence is CASSPGQGAQYF. CDR3 DNA: TGTGCCAGCAGTCCGGGACAGGGGGCGCAGTATTTT.

The CDR3 loop reads CASSLGLAGGNEQFF. The CDR3 nucleotides are TGCGCCAGCAGCTTGGGACTAGCGGGGGGGAATGAGCAGTTCTTC. V is TRBV5-1 and J is TRBJ2-1, with 14 bases aligning to TRBD2. The V and J ends lost 0 bases and 7 bases, in that order; junction bases with no gene match: 0. CDR3 length: 15 amino acids. Looked up from germline, CDR1 is SGHRS and CDR2 is YFSETQ.